The clone carrying this T cell receptor beta chain was seen a handful of times. Its specificity is unknown. The data stem from a study of T-cell reconstitution after alpha-beta-depleted transplantation in children. Whole-study findings and limits: In patients about two months after transplant, alpha-beta T cells reportedly arose from several hundred expanded graft clones.

TCRbeta library construction was performed incorporating unique molecular identifiers. TCRdb processed the PCR reads anew with MiXCR; each CDR3 protein has one entry. The data contain about 980,000 distinct CDR3 sequences, around 30% of them singletons. CDR1 and CDR2 (germline): SGHVS, FQNEAQ. The CDR3 length is 15 residues. V lost 5 bases, J lost 0 bases, and 12 bases lay in between. This TCR was recovered from a boy younger than two who had a stem cell transplant for SCID, so the T cells may come from the graft donor. The rearrangement links TRBV7-8 to TRBJ2-3; D remains ambiguous. The input for sequencing was PBMCs, mostly from graft donor cells, taken 360 days after TCRalphabeta/CD19-depleted stem cell transplant. For the CDR3, the DNA is TGTGCCAGCAGCCCACAGCGAAGTAGCACAGATACGCAGTATTTT. Translating gives CASSPQRSSTDTQYF.